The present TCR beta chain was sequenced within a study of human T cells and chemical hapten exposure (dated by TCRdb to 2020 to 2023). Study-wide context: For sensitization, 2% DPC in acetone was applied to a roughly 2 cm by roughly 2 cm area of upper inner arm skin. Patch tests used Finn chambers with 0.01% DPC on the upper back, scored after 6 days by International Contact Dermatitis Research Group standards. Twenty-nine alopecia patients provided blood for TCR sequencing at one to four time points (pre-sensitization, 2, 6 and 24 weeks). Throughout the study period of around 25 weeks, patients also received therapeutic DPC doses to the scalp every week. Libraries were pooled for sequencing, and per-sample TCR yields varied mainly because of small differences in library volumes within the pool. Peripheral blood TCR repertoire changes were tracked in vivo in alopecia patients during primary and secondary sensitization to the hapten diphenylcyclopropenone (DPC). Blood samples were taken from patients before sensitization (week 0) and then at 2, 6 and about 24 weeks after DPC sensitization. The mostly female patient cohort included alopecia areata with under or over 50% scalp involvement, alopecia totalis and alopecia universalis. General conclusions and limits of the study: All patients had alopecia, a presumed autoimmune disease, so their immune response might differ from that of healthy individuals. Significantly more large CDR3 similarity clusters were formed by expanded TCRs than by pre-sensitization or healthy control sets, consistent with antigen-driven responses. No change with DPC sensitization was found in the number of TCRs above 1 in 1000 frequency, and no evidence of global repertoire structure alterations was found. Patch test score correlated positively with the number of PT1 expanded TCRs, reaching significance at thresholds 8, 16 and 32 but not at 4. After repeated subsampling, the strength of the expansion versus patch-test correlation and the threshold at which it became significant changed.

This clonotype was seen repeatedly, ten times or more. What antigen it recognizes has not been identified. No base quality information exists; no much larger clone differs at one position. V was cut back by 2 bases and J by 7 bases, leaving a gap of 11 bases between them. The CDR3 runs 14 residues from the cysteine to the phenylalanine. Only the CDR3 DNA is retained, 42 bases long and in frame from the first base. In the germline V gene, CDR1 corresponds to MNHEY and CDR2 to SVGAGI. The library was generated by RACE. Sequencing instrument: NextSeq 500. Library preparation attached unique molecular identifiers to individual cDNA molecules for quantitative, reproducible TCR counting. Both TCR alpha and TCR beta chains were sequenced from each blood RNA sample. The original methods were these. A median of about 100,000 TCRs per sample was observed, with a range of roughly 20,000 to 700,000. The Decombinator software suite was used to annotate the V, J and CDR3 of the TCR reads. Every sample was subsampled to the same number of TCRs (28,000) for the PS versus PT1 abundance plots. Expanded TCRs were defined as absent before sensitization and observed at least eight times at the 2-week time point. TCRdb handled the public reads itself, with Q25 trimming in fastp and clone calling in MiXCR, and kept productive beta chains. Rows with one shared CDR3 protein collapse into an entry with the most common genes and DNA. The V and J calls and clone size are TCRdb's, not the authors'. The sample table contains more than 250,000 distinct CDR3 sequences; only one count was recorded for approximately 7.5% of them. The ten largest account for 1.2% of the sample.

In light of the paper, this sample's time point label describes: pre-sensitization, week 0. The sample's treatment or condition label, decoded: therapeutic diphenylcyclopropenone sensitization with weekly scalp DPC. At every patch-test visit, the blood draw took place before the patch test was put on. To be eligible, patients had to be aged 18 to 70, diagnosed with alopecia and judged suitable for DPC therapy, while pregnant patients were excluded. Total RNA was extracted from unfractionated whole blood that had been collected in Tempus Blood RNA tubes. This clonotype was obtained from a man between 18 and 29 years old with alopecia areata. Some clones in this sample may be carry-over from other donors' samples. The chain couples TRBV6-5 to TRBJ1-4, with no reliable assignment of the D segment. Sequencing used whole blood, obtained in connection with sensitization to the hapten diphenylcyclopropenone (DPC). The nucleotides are TGTGCCAGCAGTTACGGGCTCGCGTTTGAAAAACTGTTTTTT. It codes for CASSYGLAFEKLFF.